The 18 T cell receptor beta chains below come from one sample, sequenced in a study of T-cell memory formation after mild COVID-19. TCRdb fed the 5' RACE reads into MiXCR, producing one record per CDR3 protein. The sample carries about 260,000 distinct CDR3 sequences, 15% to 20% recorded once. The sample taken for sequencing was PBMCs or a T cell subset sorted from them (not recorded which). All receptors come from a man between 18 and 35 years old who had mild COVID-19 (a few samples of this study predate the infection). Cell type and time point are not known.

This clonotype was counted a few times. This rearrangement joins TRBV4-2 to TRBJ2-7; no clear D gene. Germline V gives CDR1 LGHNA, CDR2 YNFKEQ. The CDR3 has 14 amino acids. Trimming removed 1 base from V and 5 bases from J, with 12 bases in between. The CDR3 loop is CASSQGVPVDEQYV. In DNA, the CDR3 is TGTGCCAGCAGCCAAGGGGTACCTGTCGACGAGCAGTACGTC.

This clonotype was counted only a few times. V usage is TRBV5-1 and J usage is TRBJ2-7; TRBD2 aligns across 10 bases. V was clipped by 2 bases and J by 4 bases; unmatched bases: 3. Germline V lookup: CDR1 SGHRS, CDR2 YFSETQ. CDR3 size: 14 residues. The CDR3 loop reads CASSFGTSAYEQYF. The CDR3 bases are TGCGCCAGCAGCTTTGGGACTAGCGCATACGAGCAGTACTTC.

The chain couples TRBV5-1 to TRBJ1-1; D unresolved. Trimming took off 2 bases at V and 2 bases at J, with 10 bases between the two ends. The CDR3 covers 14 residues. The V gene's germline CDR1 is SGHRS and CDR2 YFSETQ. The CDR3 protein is CASSLFDLNTEAFF. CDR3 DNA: TGCGCCAGCAGCTTATTTGACCTAAACACTGAAGCTTTCTTT.

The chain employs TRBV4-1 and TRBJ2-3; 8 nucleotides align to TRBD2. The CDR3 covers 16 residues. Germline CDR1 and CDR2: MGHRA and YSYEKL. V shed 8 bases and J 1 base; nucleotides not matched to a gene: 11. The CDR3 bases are TGCGCCAGCGGGTCAGGCCGGGGGGGCCGCACAGATACGCAGTATTTT. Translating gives CASGSGRGGRTDTQYF.

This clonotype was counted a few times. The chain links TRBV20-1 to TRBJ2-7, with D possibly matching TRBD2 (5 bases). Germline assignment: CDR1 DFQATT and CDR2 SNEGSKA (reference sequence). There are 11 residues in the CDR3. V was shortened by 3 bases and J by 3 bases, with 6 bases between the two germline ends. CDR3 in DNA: TGCAGTGCTAGGGGAGACTACGAGCAGTACGTC. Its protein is CSARGDYEQYV.

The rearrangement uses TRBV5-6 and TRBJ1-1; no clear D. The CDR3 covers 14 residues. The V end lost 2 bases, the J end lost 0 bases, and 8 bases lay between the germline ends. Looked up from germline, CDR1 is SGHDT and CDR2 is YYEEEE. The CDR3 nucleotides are TGTGCCAGCAGCTTCGGTGACATGAACACTGAAGCTTTCTTT. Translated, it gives CASSFGDMNTEAFF.

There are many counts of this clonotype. In DNA, the CDR3 is TGTGCCAGCAGCTTAGTCGGCGGGGGGGCCGGCAATGAGCAGTTCTTC. This encodes CASSLVGGGAGNEQFF. The chain combines TRBV11-3 with TRBJ2-1, with 9 bases lining up with TRBD2. The CDR3 length is 16 residues. Losses at the gene ends were 1 base for V and 6 bases for J; bases not matched to a gene: 7. Germline assignment: CDR1 SGHNT and CDR2 YENEEA.

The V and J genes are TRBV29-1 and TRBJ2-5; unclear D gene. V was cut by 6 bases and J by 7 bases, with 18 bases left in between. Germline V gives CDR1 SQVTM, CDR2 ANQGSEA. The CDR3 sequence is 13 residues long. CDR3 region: CSVRGNEATTQYF. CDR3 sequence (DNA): TGCAGCGTCCGTGGGAACGAAGCCACGACCCAGTACTTC. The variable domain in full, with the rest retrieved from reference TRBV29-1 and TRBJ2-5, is SAVISQKPSRDICQRGTSLTIQCQVDSQVTMMFWYRQQPGQSLTLIATANQGSEATYESGFVIDKFPISRPNLTFSTLTVSNMSPEDSSIYLCSVRGNEATTQYFGPGTRLLVL.

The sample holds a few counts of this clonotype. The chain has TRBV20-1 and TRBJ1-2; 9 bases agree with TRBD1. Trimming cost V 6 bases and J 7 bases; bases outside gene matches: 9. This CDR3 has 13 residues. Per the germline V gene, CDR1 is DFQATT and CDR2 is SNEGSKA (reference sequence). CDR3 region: CSATQGAPSGYTF. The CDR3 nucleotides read TGCAGTGCCACACAGGGGGCGCCGAGTGGCTACACCTTC.

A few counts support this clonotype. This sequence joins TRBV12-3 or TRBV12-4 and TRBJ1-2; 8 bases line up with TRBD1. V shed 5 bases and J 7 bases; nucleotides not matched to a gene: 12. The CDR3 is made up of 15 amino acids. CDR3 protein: CASSAQGAASFGYTF. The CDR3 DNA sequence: TGTGCCAGCAGTGCTCAGGGGGCCGCCAGCTTTGGCTACACCTTC.

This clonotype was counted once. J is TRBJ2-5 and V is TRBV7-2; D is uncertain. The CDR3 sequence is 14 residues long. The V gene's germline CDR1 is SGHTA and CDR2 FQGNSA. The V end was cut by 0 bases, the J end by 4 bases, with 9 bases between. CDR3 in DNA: TGTGCCAGCAGCTTAGCTCCAGCCCTAGAGACCCAGTACTTC. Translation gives CASSLAPALETQYF.

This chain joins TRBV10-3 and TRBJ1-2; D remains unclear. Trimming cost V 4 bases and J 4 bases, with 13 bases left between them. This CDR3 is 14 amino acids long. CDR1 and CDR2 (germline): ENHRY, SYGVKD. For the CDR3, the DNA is TGTGCCATCAGTGCAATGGAGGGAGCCTATGGCTACACCTTC. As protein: CAISAMEGAYGYTF.

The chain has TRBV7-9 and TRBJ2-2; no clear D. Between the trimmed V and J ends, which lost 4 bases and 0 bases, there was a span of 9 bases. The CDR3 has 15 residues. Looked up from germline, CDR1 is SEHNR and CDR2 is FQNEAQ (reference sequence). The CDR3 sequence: CASSSRSANTGELFF. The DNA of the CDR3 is TGTGCCAGCAGCTCCCGCAGCGCGAACACCGGGGAGCTGTTTTTT.

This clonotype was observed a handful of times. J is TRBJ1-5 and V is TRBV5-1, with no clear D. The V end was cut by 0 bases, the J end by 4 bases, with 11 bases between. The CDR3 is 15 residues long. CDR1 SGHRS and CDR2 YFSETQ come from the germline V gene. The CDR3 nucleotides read TGCGCCAGCAGCTTGGCGTCGGGTAATAATCAGCCCCAGCATTTT. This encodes CASSLASGNNQPQHF.

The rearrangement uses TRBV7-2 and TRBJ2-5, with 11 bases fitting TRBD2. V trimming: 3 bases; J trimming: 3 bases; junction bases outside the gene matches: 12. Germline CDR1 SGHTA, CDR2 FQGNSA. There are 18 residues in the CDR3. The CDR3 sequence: CASSFLLVAGGREETQYF. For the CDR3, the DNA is TGTGCCAGCAGCTTTCTTTTGGTAGCGGGGGGGAGGGAAGAGACCCAGTACTTC.

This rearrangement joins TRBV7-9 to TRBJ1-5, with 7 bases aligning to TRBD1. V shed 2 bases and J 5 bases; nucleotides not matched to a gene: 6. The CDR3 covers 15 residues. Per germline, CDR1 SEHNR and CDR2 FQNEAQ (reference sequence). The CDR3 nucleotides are TGTGCCAGCAGCTTAACAGGGGCATTGTATCAGCCCCAGCATTTT. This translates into CASSLTGALYQPQHF.

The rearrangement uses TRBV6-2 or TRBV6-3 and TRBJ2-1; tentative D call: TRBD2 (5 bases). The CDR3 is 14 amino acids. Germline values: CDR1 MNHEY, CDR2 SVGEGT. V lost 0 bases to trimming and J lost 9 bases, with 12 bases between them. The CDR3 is CASSYSWGESEQFF. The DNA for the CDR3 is TGTGCCAGCAGTTACTCGTGGGGAGAGAGTGAGCAGTTCTTC.

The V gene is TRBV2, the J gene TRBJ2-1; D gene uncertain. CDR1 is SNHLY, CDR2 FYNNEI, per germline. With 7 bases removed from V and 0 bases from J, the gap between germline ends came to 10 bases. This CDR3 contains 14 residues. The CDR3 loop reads CASNADNSYNEQFF. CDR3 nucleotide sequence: TGTGCCAGCAATGCAGATAACTCCTACAATGAGCAGTTCTTC. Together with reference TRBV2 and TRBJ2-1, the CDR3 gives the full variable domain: EPEVTQTPSHQVTQMGQEVILRCVPISNHLYFYWYRQILGQKVEFLVSFYNNEISEKSEIFDDQFSVERPDGSNFTLKIRSTKLEDSAMYFCASNADNSYNEQFFGPGTRLTVL.